This T cell receptor (beta chain) was recovered during a study of OX40 agonist ivuxolimab in advanced cancers. Study summary: Those enrolled were around 87% male, with a mean age of roughly 62 years and ages from about 20 to 80.

Using immunoSEQ multiplex PCR, the repertoire was profiled, and TCRdb retains in-frame clones only, with some absent. This table holds about 62,000 clones, about 92% found once. Germline CDR1 and CDR2: SGHTS and YDEGEE. CDR3 length: 16 residues. V was pared by 2 bases and J by 0 bases, with 12 bases between. The clonotype originates from an adult with an advanced solid tumor such as melanoma, head and neck, liver or kidney cancer. This material consisted of CD4+ or CD8+ T cells sorted from blood, taken in a trial of the OX40 agonist ivuxolimab. The V call is TRBV5-8, the J call TRBJ1-5, with TRBD1 as a possible D gene (5 bases). The CDR3 loop reads CASSLGDRHSNQPQHF. CDR3 DNA: TGTGCCAGCAGCTTAGGAGACAGACATAGCAATCAGCCCCAGCATTTT.